One sample yielded the 4 T cell receptor beta chains listed below, sequenced in a study of T cell responses to AZD1222 COVID-19 vaccine. TCRdb's table, derived via immunoSEQ multiplex PCR, lists solely in-frame clones and lacks some. The sample yields about 130,000 clones, roughly 93% seen once. Source: peripheral blood, taken 28 days after the second AZD1222 dose. These receptors all come from an adult who received the AZD1222 COVID-19 vaccine.

The chain recombines TRBV9 with TRBJ2-2, with D possibly being TRBD2 (6 bases). The CDR3 is 18 residues long. V was cut by 3 bases and J by 4 bases, with 22 bases left in between. Germline CDR1 SGDLS, CDR2 YYNGEE. The CDR3 reads CASSARWGRGASTGELFF. CDR3 nucleotide sequence: TGTGCCAGCAGCGCTCGCTGGGGTCGCGGGGCTAGCACCGGGGAGCTGTTTTTT.

The genes are TRBV18 and TRBJ1-1; D possibly corresponds to TRBD1 (5 bases). The CDR3 has 15 amino acids. Germline-derived CDR1 and CDR2 are KGHSH and LQKENI. V was clipped by 2 bases and J by 4 bases, with 14 bases between them. For the CDR3, the DNA is TGTGCCAGCTCACCATCCTCCTGGGGGGGCACTGAAGCTTTCTTT. Translating it yields CASSPSSWGGTEAFF. Using reference TRBV18 and TRBJ1-1 for the parts outside the CDR3, the full variable domain is NAGVMQNPRHLVRRRGQEARLRCSPMKGHSHVYWYRQLPEEGLKFMVYLQKENIIDESGMPKERFSAEFPKEGPSILRIQQVVRGDSAAYFCASSPSSWGGTEAFFGQGTRLTVV.

This chain connects TRBV19 to TRBJ1-2; maybe TRBD1 (5 bases). This CDR3 spans 14 amino acids. The germline V gene has CDR1 LNHDA and CDR2 SQIVND (reference sequence). The V and J ends lost 5 bases and 0 bases respectively, with 10 bases between them. As DNA, the CDR3 is TGTGCCAGTAGTCCCGGGACGGCTAACTATGGCTACACCTTC. The encoded protein is CASSPGTANYGYTF.

V gene TRBV30 combines with J gene TRBJ1-2; no definite D call. Per the germline V gene, CDR1 is GTSNPN and CDR2 is SVGIG (reference sequence). With 0 bases removed from V and 9 bases from J, the gap between germline ends came to 11 bases. The CDR3 is 12 amino acids. The chain's CDR3 is CAWSVPELSYTF. The CDR3 region has the DNA TGTGCCTGGAGTGTACCCGAACTAAGCTACACCTTC. The full variable domain, completed using reference TRBV30 and TRBJ1-2, is SQTIHQWPATLVQPVGSPLSLECTVEGTSNPNLYWYRQAAGRGLQLLFYSVGIGQISSEVPQNLSASRPQDRQFILSSKKLLLSDSGFYLCAWSVPELSYTFGSGTRLTVV.